One and the same sample provided the 20 T cell receptor beta chains below, sequenced in a study of cytomegalovirus exposure and HLA in healthy donors. The PCR contained 60 Vbeta and 13 Jbeta primers. Produced via immunoSEQ multiplex PCR; TCRdb's table is partial and in-frame only. Of more than 100,000 clones listed, 65% to 80% are singletons. The sample comprised PBMCs. The receptors derive from a human donor in good health.

This chain joins TRBV18 and TRBJ1-1; D unclear. Germline loops: CDR1 KGHSH, CDR2 LQKENI. The CDR3 has 14 amino acids. The V end was cut by 2 bases, the J end by 4 bases, with 11 bases between. The chain's CDR3 is CASSPALGVTEAFF. CDR3 coding DNA: TGTGCCAGCTCACCAGCCCTCGGGGTCACTGAAGCTTTCTTT.

V is TRBV18 and J is TRBJ1-1; 12 bases match TRBD1. Trimming removed 6 bases from V and 6 bases from J; junction bases left unmatched: 11. Per the germline V gene, CDR1 is KGHSH and CDR2 is LQKENI. This CDR3 contains 16 residues. CDR3 bases: TGTGCCAGCTCCTCGGGACAGGGGGCCCGGGGGGCTGAAGCTTTCTTT. It specifies CASSSGQGARGAEAFF.

The V and J genes are TRBV2 and TRBJ2-5, with D possibly matching TRBD1 (8 bases). The V end was cut by 7 bases, the J end by 5 bases, with 20 bases between. Germline-derived CDR1 and CDR2 are SNHLY and FYNNEI. The length of the CDR3 is 15 residues. The CDR3 DNA is TGTGCCAGCATTGGGACAGGAGTGGGAGGGGAGACCCAGTACTTC. Translation: CASIGTGVGGETQYF.

The chain links TRBV7-9 to TRBJ2-7, with D unresolved. The CDR3 length is 14 residues. Germline V gives CDR1 SEHNR, CDR2 FQNEAQ (reference sequence). V lost 1 base and J lost 2, with 9 bases in between. The CDR3 loop reads CASSLVPGAYEQYF. The CDR3 DNA reads as TGTGCCAGCAGCTTAGTCCCCGGAGCCTACGAGCAGTACTTC. The full variable domain, its missing parts supplied by reference TRBV7-9 and TRBJ2-7, is DTGVSQNPRHKITKRGQNVTFRCDPISEHNRLYWYRQTLGQGPEFLTYFQNEAQLEKSRLLSDRFSAERPKGSFSTLEIQRTEQGDSAMYLCASSLVPGAYEQYFGPGTRLTVT.

The rearrangement uses TRBV6-5 and TRBJ2-1, with a tentative D call TRBD1 (6 bases). The V end was cut by 6 bases, the J end by 6 bases, with 15 bases between. Germline values: CDR1 MNHEY, CDR2 SVGAGI. The CDR3 runs 14 residues. The CDR3: CASRPQGGFNEQFF. The CDR3 bases are TGTGCCAGCAGGCCCCAAGGGGGATTCAATGAGCAGTTCTTC.

This clone was detected once. The rearrangement uses TRBV9 and TRBJ1-1; the match to TRBD1 covers 11 bases. CDR1 and CDR2 from the germline V gene are SGDLS and YYNGEE. The trim removed 2 bases at V and 6 bases at J, leaving 9 bases unmatched. The CDR3 spans 16 residues. CDR3 sequence (DNA): TGTGCCAGCAGCGTTTTCTCCGGGACAGGGGGGCCTGAAGCTTTCTTT. Translated, it gives CASSVFSGTGGPEAFF.

The chain uses TRBV12-1 and TRBJ2-4; the table's D call of TRBD2 was not tested on the DNA. TRBV12-1 is tagged as a pseudogene. This CDR3 contains 18 residues. CDR3: CASSLPSGSPGTKNIQYF. CDR3 in DNA: TGTGCCAGCAGTCTCCCTAGCGGGAGTCCGGGAACCAAAAACATTCAGTACTTC.

The rearrangement links TRBV2 to TRBJ1-5, with TRBD1 as a possible D gene (5 bases). V shed 7 bases and J shed 4 bases, with 11 bases lying between them. The germline CDR1 and CDR2 sequences are SNHLY and FYNNEI. There are 13 residues in the CDR3. This CDR3 is CASTIQDNQPQHF. CDR3 in DNA: TGTGCCAGCACAATACAGGATAATCAGCCCCAGCATTTT. The full variable domain, completed using reference TRBV2 and TRBJ1-5, is EPEVTQTPSHQVTQMGQEVILRCVPISNHLYFYWYRQILGQKVEFLVSFYNNEISEKSEIFDDQFSVERPDGSNFTLKIRSTKLEDSAMYFCASTIQDNQPQHFGDGTRLSIL.

As concerns this clone: Other nucleotide sequences from this sample produce the same CDR3. The V call is TRBV28, the J call TRBJ1-1; 9 bases line up with TRBD1. This CDR3 region has 14 residues. J gave up 4 bases and V 5 bases, and 5 bases lay outside the gene matches. Germline V gene data show CDR1 as MDHEN and CDR2 as SYDVKM. Written as DNA, the CDR3 is TGTGCCAGCAGTCCGGGACAGGGATCCACTGAAGCTTTCTTT. It translates to CASSPGQGSTEAFF.

This chain joins TRBV30 and TRBJ1-1; D perhaps matches TRBD1 (6 bases). Trimming took off 5 bases at V and 5 bases at J, with 15 bases between the two ends. This CDR3 is built from 13 residues. CDR1 is GTSNPN and CDR2 is SVGIG in the germline V gene (reference sequence). This CDR3 reads CAWVKDSRTEAFF. The CDR3 DNA sequence: TGTGCCTGGGTCAAGGACAGTCGGACTGAAGCTTTCTTT.

The sample holds a few counts of this clone. The rearrangement joins TRBV30 to TRBJ1-5, with 8 bases matching TRBD1. The V and J ends lost 6 bases and 4 bases, in that order; junction bases with no gene match: 5. This CDR3 is built from 13 residues. Germline CDR1 is GTSNPN and CDR2 is SVGIG (reference sequence). The CDR3 sequence: CACTGGRNQPQHF. The CDR3 nucleotides are TGTGCCTGTACAGGGGGAAGAAATCAGCCCCAGCATTTT.

This clone was seen more than once but under ten times. The chain employs TRBV10-1 and TRBJ2-7; D not certain. The CDR3 loop spans 14 amino acids. V gave up 6 bases and J gave up 2 bases, with 14 bases separating them. Germline CDR1 reads WNHNN; CDR2 reads SYGVQD (reference sequence). CDR3 sequence reads: CASSLKVGAYEQYF. The CDR3 DNA reads as TGCGCCAGCAGCCTGAAAGTCGGTGCCTACGAGCAGTACTTC.

This chain uses TRBV11-3 with TRBJ2-7, with 8 positions matching TRBD2. V lost 5 bases and J lost 7; bases outside the gene matches: 7. There are 13 residues in the CDR3. Per germline, CDR1 SGHNT and CDR2 YENEEA. The chain's CDR3 is CASSPNRGGEQYF. For the CDR3, the DNA is TGTGCCAGCAGCCCAAACCGGGGGGGGGAGCAGTACTTC.

The V gene is TRBV6-1, the J gene TRBJ2-2; 11 bases fit TRBD2. Unmatched junction bases numbered 3, after V lost 6 bases and J lost 6 bases. The CDR3 consists of 14 residues. Germline V gives CDR1 MNHNS, CDR2 SASEGT. Here the CDR3 DNA reads TGTGCCAGCAGAGTAGCGGGAGGGGCCGGGGAGCTGTTTTTT. Its protein is CASRVAGGAGELFF.

This clone was seen only a few times. The rearrangement links TRBV10-2 to TRBJ2-7; D unresolved. Germline V gives CDR1 WSHSY, CDR2 SAAADI. V was shortened by 6 bases and J by 7 bases, with 13 bases between the two germline ends. The CDR3 totals 12 residues. The CDR3 region is CASSASGEEQYF. The DNA for the CDR3 is TGCGCCAGCAGCGCTTCGGGTGAGGAGCAGTACTTC.

This chain uses TRBV28 with TRBJ2-7, with D perhaps TRBD2 (5 bases). Germline V CDR1 and CDR2: MDHEN, SYDVKM. With 1 base removed from V and 4 bases from J, the gap between germline ends came to 11 bases. The CDR3 contains 14 residues. In DNA form, the CDR3 reads TGTGCCAGCAGTTTATTGGAAGAGGGATACGAGCAGTACTTC. Translating it yields CASSLLEEGYEQYF.

The rearrangement links TRBV27 to TRBJ1-3, with D possibly TRBD1 on 6 matching bases. This CDR3 contains 16 residues. The germline gives CDR1 MNHEY, CDR2 SMNVEV (reference sequence). V was pared by 8 bases and J by 4 bases, with 21 bases between. CDR3 DNA: TGTGCCAGCCGACCATATCAGGGGCGGCCGGGAAACACCATATATTTT. Encoded protein: CASRPYQGRPGNTIYF.

The gene calls are TRBV11-1 and TRBJ2-2; TRBD1 is a possible D gene (6 bases). The CDR3 loop spans 14 amino acids. V lost 6 bases to trimming and J lost 6 bases, with 14 bases between them. CDR1 is SGHAT, CDR2 FQDESV, per germline (reference sequence). CDR3 coding DNA: TGTGCCAGCAGGATGGACAGTATTGCCGGGGAGCTGTTTTTT. Amino acid sequence: CASRMDSIAGELFF.

The chain carries TRBV6-5 and TRBJ1-1; 7 nucleotides line up with TRBD1. This CDR3 region has 14 residues. V gave up 6 bases and J gave up 0 bases; unmatched junction bases: 4. Germline V CDR1 and CDR2: MNHEY, SVGAGI. The CDR3 DNA follows: TGTGCCAGCAGGGGGACAGATATGAACACTGAAGCTTTCTTT. It codes for CASRGTDMNTEAFF.

The chain couples TRBV30 to TRBJ1-3; D possibly corresponds to TRBD1 (6 bases). V lost 8 bases to trimming and J lost 4 bases, with 15 bases between them. CDR1 and CDR2 (germline): GTSNPN, SVGIG (reference sequence). The CDR3 consists of 13 residues. The CDR3 loop is CAHAQGSGNTIYF. In DNA form, the CDR3 reads TGTGCCCACGCACAGGGTTCGGGAAACACCATATATTTT.